This T cell receptor beta chain comes out of a study of graft-versus-host responses after intestinal transplantation. Study overall: Multivisceral, liver-intestinal, or isolated intestinal grafts went to recipients. Uniformly, recipients were administered anti-thymocyte globulin induction with subsequent tacrolimus and steroids for around three years.

The CDR3 has 14 amino acids. CDR1 is SGHRS and CDR2 is YFSETQ in the germline V gene. V lost 6 bases, J lost 3 bases, and 15 bases lay in between. The table came from immunoSEQ multiplex PCR; TCRdb's copy has only in-frame clones and leaves some out. The sample comprises around 100,000 clones, approximately 93% of which are singletons, and approximately 1% rests with the top ten. Notes on this clone: Its antigen is as yet unknown.

The V call is TRBV5-1, the J call TRBJ1-1; D perhaps matches TRBD1 (5 bases). This sequence originates from a human donor who received an intestinal transplant. The sample in question was unstimulated CD8+ T cells sorted from spleen or lymph node cells, obtained before intestinal transplant. The CDR3 nucleotides are TGCGCCAGCAAGGGGTTAACAGAGGACACTGAAGCTTTCTTT. It codes for CASKGLTEDTEAFF.